This TCR beta chain was recovered during a study of T-cell memory formation after mild COVID-19. Study in general: TCR clusters largely stayed donor specific.

Using its own MiXCR run on the 5' RACE reads, TCRdb lists one record per CDR3 protein. The sample shows a few hundred thousand distinct CDR3 sequences, about 15% of them seen only once. The CDR3 runs 15 residues. J gave up 13 bases and V 4 bases, and 14 bases lay outside the gene matches. CDR1 and CDR2 from the germline V gene are SGHRS and YFSETQ. Sequencing used PBMCs or a T cell subset sorted from them (not recorded which). The sequence was obtained from a man aged 18 to 30 who had mild COVID-19 (a few samples of this study predate the infection). Cell type and time point are not known. This chain links TRBV5-1 with TRBJ2-1, with 10 bases lining up with TRBD2. The CDR3 sequence is CASSPQPAGGPKQFF. The CDR3 DNA sequence: TGCGCCAGCAGCCCCCAGCCAGCGGGGGGGCCCAAACAGTTCTTC.